The 2 T cell receptor delta chains below all came from one sample that was sequenced in a study of gamma-delta chains in newborns, infants, children. TCRdb reanalysed the reads with CATT. The sample consists of thousands of delta-chain clones, 35% to 45% of them appearing once. The sequencing input was blood. These receptors were taken from a child who received the measles vaccine.

The J gene is TRDJ1, the V gene TRDV1; 7 bases are a match to TRDD3. The trim removed 5 bases at V and 5 bases at J, leaving 20 bases unmatched. Germline values: CDR1 TSWWSYY, CDR2 QGS. The CDR3 is made up of 18 amino acids. This chain's CDR3 is CALGSHPPTGVPGDKLIF. The CDR3 DNA reads TGTGCTCTTGGGTCCCACCCCCCTACTGGGGTTCCGGGAGATAAACTCATCTTT.

The rearrangement joins TRDV3 to TRDJ1; no reliable D call. The CDR3 runs 14 residues. Trimming removed 0 bases from V and 3 bases from J, with 14 bases in between. The germline CDR1 and CDR2 sequences are TVYSNPD and GDNSRS (reference sequence). The CDR3 DNA follows: TGTGCCTTTAGATCCCCCGTAGTCTCCGATAAACTCATCTTT. Residues: CAFRSPVVSDKLIF.